Listed here are 22 T cell receptor beta chains from one sample, sequenced in a study of a mutant IDH1 vaccine in newly diagnosed glioma. Time point indicated: week 11, during vaccination. Vaccinated patients received 300 ug of mutant IDH1 20-mer peptide per dose, with topical imiquimod. Their antigens are not known. Sequencing was performed with immunoSEQ multiplex PCR; in TCRdb, only in-frame clones are kept and a portion is missing. The sample consists of some 60,000 clones, roughly four fifths of them appearing once. The sample in question was PBMCs, obtained from a glioma patient whose treatment included an IDH1 peptide vaccine. The receptor source for this set is a man aged 25 to 40 with glioma.

V usage is TRBV7-6 and J usage is TRBJ1-1; 10 positions match TRBD1. Looked up from germline, CDR1 is SGHVS and CDR2 is FNYEAQ. V lost 5 bases and J lost 8; bases outside the gene matches: 11. The CDR3 is 15 residues long. The CDR3 DNA is TGTGCCAGCAGCGATCCCCCCTCGGGACAGGGGGAAGCTTTCTTT. Residues: CASSDPPSGQGEAFF.

The table lists this clone with a few counts. V and J are TRBV30 and TRBJ1-4; D is ambiguous. This CDR3 comprises 14 residues. Germline CDR1 GTSNPN, CDR2 SVGIG (reference sequence). Trimming removed 3 bases at V and 6 bases at J, with 14 bases between. The CDR3 nucleotides read TGTGCCTGGAGCGTCCAAAGGGCGGATGAAAAACTGTTTTTT. Protein sequence: CAWSVQRADEKLFF.

A note on this clone: This sequence is one base from a far larger clone and is likely a read error. The CDR3 region is CASSPRGDLTEAFF. The CDR3 DNA reads as TGTGCCAGCAGCCCAAGGGGAGATCTTACTGAAGCTTTCTTT. The genes are TRBV7-2 and TRBJ1-1; weak D call: TRBD1 (5 bases). This CDR3 is 14 amino acids long. Germline V CDR1 and CDR2: SGHTA, FQGNSA. V lost 5 bases and J lost 5, with 15 bases in between.

This clone was detected only a few times. The chain uses TRBV5-4 and TRBJ2-2; 11 bases fit TRBD2. V trimming: 4 bases; J trimming: 5 bases; junction bases outside the gene matches: 7. The V gene's germline CDR1 is SGHNT and CDR2 YYREEE (reference sequence). The CDR3 sequence is 16 residues long. The DNA of the CDR3 is TGTGCCAGCAGCCCCCAACTAGCGGGGGTAACCGGGGAGCTGTTTTTT. Its protein product is CASSPQLAGVTGELFF.

The chain uses TRBV7-6 and TRBJ2-5; D perhaps matches TRBD1 (6 bases). The J call is uncertain, as TRBJ2-7 better fits the DNA end. Germline V gene data show CDR1 as SGHVS and CDR2 as FNYEAQ. There are 18 residues in the CDR3. CDR3 sequence: CASSLGPVGAEGDYEQYF. DNA for the CDR3: TGTGCCAGCAGCTTAGGCCCTGTGGGGGCCGAAGGTGACTACGAGCAGTACTTC.

The chain carries TRBV6-6 and TRBJ1-1; 7 bases fit TRBD1. Germline CDR1 reads MNHNY; CDR2 reads SVGAGI (reference sequence). Trimming took 5 bases from V and 2 from J; bases not matched to a gene: 5. CDR3 length: 14 residues. CDR3 in amino acids: CASSRGTANTEAFF. In DNA, the CDR3 is TGTGCCAGCAGTCGTGGGACAGCTAACACTGAAGCTTTCTTT.

V usage is TRBV6-1 and J usage is TRBJ2-7; D is unresolved. The V and J ends lost 3 bases and 0 bases respectively, with 9 bases between them. In germline, CDR1 is MNHNS, CDR2 SASEGT. CDR3 length: 14 amino acids. In DNA form, the CDR3 reads TGTGCCAGCAGTGAGGGCAGTAGCTCCTACGAGCAGTACTTC. Protein: CASSEGSSSYEQYF.

The V gene is TRBV28, the J gene TRBJ1-6; the D is unclear. The CDR3 length is 15 residues. The V gene lost 7 bases and the J gene lost 9 bases, with 19 bases spanning the gap. Germline V gene data show CDR1 as MDHEN and CDR2 as SYDVKM. The CDR3 bases are TGTGCCAGCACCCTTAGGCCCGAAGTGGGTTCACCCCTCCACTTT. Its protein product is CASTLRPEVGSPLHF.

V gene TRBV18 combines with J gene TRBJ1-6; D is possibly TRBD1 (6 bases). The CDR3 extends over 17 amino acids. V dropped 2 bases and J dropped 4 bases, with 15 bases sitting between them. Germline CDR1 and CDR2: KGHSH and LQKENI. CDR3: CASSPETGSKYNSPLHF. The CDR3 coding sequence is TGTGCCAGCTCACCAGAAACAGGGTCCAAATATAATTCACCCCTCCACTTT.

In this sample, this clone turned up once. The chain couples TRBV30 to TRBJ2-7; 16 bases fit TRBD2. The CDR3 runs 16 residues. CDR1 and CDR2 from the germline V gene are GTSNPN and SVGIG (reference sequence). V shed 0 bases and J 4 bases; nucleotides not matched to a gene: 3. The CDR3 coding sequence is TGTGCCTGGAGTGTGGGACTAGCGGGGGGGATGTACGAGCAGTACTTC. This encodes CAWSVGLAGGMYEQYF. Full variable domain (rest looked up from reference TRBV30 and TRBJ2-7): SQTIHQWPATLVQPVGSPLSLECTVEGTSNPNLYWYRQAAGRGLQLLFYSVGIGQISSEVPQNLSASRPQDRQFILSSKKLLLSDSGFYLCAWSVGLAGGMYEQYFGPGTRLTVT.

The V call is TRBV6-5, the J call TRBJ1-2; 10 bases match TRBD1. Per the germline V gene, CDR1 is MNHEY and CDR2 is SVGAGI. Trimming removed 1 base from V and 5 bases from J; junction bases left unmatched: 7. This CDR3 is 16 amino acids long. CDR3 nucleotide sequence: TGTGCCAGCAGTTACTTAAGGACAGGGGGAGGATATGGCTACACCTTC. This sequence encodes CASSYLRTGGGYGYTF.

The chain carries TRBV28 and TRBJ2-3, with 9 nucleotides matching TRBD2. V shed 4 bases, J shed 4 bases, and the junction held 3 bases outside the gene matches. Germline V gives CDR1 MDHEN, CDR2 SYDVKM. The CDR3 is 14 residues long. In nucleotides, the CDR3 is TGTGCCAGCAGTTCTAGACTAGCGGCAGATACGCAGTATTTT. This gives the protein CASSSRLAADTQYF.

The rearrangement links TRBV25-1 to TRBJ2-4; maybe TRBD1 (6 bases). The CDR3 extends over 15 amino acids. The germline gives CDR1 MGHDK, CDR2 SYGVNS. V lost 3 bases to trimming and J lost 6 bases, with 15 bases between them. This chain's CDR3 is CASSDFSRGGNIQYF. Written as DNA, the CDR3 is TGTGCCAGCAGTGATTTTAGCAGGGGTGGAAACATTCAGTACTTC.

V is TRBV11-1 and J is TRBJ2-7, with a weak D call TRBD1 (6 bases). Germline V gene data show CDR1 as SGHAT and CDR2 as FQDESV (reference sequence). V dropped 5 bases and J dropped 3 bases, with 11 bases sitting between them. The CDR3 is made up of 13 amino acids. This CDR3 reads CASSARTDYEQYF. Written as DNA, the CDR3 is TGTGCCAGCAGCGCTAGGACAGACTACGAGCAGTACTTC.

V and J are TRBV5-5 and TRBJ2-2; TRBD1 matches 7 bases. In germline, CDR1 is SGHKS, CDR2 YYEKEE (reference sequence). V was pared by 5 bases and J by 0 bases, with 1 base of the junction left unmatched. The CDR3 runs 14 residues. The CDR3 DNA is TGTGCCAGCAGAAGGGGGCCGAACACCGGGGAGCTGTTTTTT. Translated, it gives CASRRGPNTGELFF.

This clone was seen a single time. This chain's CDR3 is CASSQVSRSTEAFF. The CDR3 nucleotides read TGCGCCAGCAGCCAAGTATCACGGAGCACTGAAGCTTTCTTT. The chain joins TRBV4-3 to TRBJ1-1; D call uncertain. The CDR3 spans 14 residues. Germline V gene sequence: CDR1 LGHNA, CDR2 YSLEER. V lost 1 base and J lost 4, with 10 bases in between.

J is TRBJ1-2 and V is TRBV7-9; D gene unclear. The germline V gene has CDR1 SEHNR and CDR2 FQNEAQ (reference sequence). V lost 3 bases and J 5 bases, leaving 7 bases between the germline ends. The CDR3 is 12 amino acids. CDR3 in amino acids: CASSLTPYGYTF. The CDR3 DNA reads TGTGCCAGCAGCTTGACACCTTATGGCTACACCTTC.

The gene calls are TRBV7-2 and TRBJ2-7; 8 bases are a match to TRBD2. With V trimmed by 5 bases and J by 2 bases, 5 bases remained unmatched. The CDR3 spans 14 residues. Germline assignment: CDR1 SGHTA and CDR2 FQGNSA. The CDR3 nucleotides read TGTGCCAGCAGCCTCGGGAGGGAACCCTACGAGCAGTACTTC. Translating gives CASSLGREPYEQYF.

The V and J genes are TRBV2 and TRBJ1-5, with D maybe TRBD1 (5 bases). V lost 3 bases and J lost 2, with 11 bases in between. The CDR3 loop spans 15 amino acids. CDR1 SNHLY and CDR2 FYNNEI come from the germline V gene. CDR3 DNA sequence: TGTGCCAGCAGTGAGGTCTCCAGGGGCAATCAGCCCCAGCATTTT. Protein: CASSEVSRGNQPQHF.

This rearrangement joins TRBV29-1 to TRBJ1-1; maybe TRBD1 (6 bases). Germline CDR1 is SQVTM and CDR2 is ANQGSEA. The CDR3 extends over 11 amino acids. Trimming took off 7 bases at V and 5 bases at J, with 11 bases between the two ends. In DNA, the CDR3 is TGCAGCGGCCTACAGGGAACTGAAGCTTTCTTT. This gives the protein CSGLQGTEAFF.

V usage is TRBV7-8 and J usage is TRBJ2-5; 9 bases map to TRBD1. Trimming at V came to 2 bases and at J to 4 bases, leaving 2 bases not matched to a gene. The CDR3 runs 14 residues. Germline V gene sequence: CDR1 SGHVS, CDR2 FQNEAQ. The CDR3 coding sequence is TGTGCCAGCAGCTTATACAGGGGGCGAGAGACCCAGTACTTC. Protein product: CASSLYRGRETQYF.

The chain has TRBV6-1 and TRBJ1-2, with D hard to call. The germline CDR1 and CDR2 sequences are MNHNS and SASEGT. The CDR3 length is 13 residues. V lost 2 bases, J lost 5 bases, and 9 bases lay in between. The CDR3 sequence is CASSEQEIYGYTF. DNA of the CDR3: TGTGCCAGCAGTGAACAGGAAATATATGGCTACACCTTC.